This T cell receptor beta chain was identified in a study of blood T cell repertoires in COVID-19. Authors' methods: Estimation of nucleated cell counts relied on the amplification of reference gene primers. Here immunoSEQ multiplex PCR was the method, and the copy in TCRdb shows in-frame clones only, minus some. The V and J calls and the clone size are those of that table, but D and trimming were determined from the DNA. This sample has approximately 360,000 clones, with around nine tenths found just once. Individuals aged about 18 to 95 years were recruited from about two dozen US areas. Cohorts were assigned according to the clinical history that participants reported. Germline V CDR1 and CDR2: MRHNA, SNTAGT. V dropped 0 bases and J dropped 5 bases, with 8 bases sitting between them. The CDR3 is 14 residues long.

This clonotype originated in a woman in her 30s with acute COVID-19. Specimen: PBMCs or T cells enriched from blood (not recorded which). The V and J genes are TRBV6-4 and TRBJ2-1; possible D gene TRBD1, 6 bases. The CDR3 protein is CASSDSPGDNEQFF. In DNA form, the CDR3 reads TGTGCCAGCAGTGACTCGCCAGGGGACAATGAGCAGTTCTTC.